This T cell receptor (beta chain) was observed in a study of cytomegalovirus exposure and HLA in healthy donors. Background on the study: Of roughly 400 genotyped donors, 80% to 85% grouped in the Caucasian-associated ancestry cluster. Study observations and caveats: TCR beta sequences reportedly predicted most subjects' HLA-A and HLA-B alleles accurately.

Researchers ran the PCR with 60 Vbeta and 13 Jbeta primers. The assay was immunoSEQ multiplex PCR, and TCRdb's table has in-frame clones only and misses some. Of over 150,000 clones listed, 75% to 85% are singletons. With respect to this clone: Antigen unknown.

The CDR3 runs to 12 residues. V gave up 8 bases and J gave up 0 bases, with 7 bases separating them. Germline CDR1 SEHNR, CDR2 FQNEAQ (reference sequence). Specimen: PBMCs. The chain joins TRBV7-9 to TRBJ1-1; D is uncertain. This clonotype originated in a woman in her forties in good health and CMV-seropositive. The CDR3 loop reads CASSVLNTEAFF. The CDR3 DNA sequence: TGTGCCAGCTCCGTTTTGAACACTGAAGCTTTCTTT.